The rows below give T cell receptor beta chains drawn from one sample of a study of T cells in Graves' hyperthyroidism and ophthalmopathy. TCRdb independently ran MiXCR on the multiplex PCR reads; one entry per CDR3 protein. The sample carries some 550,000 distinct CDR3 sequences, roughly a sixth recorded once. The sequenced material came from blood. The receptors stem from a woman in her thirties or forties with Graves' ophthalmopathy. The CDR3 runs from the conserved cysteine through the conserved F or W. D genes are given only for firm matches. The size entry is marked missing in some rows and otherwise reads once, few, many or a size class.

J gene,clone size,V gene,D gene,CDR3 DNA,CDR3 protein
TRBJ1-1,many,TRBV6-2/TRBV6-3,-,TGTGCCAGCTGTTTAAATTCGGATAACACTGAAGCTTTCTTT,CASCLNSDNTEAFF
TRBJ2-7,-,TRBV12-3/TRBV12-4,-,TGTGCCAGCAGTCCACTGGGGCAGATGGGAGATTCCTACGAGCAGTACTTC,CASSPLGQMGDSYEQYF
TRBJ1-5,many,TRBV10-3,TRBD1,TGTGCCATCAGTCTGGGACAGGGCAATCAGCCCCAGCATTTT,CAISLGQGNQPQHF
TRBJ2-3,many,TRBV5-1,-,TGCGCCAGCAGCTTGGCCGGGCGGACCACAGATACGCAGTATTTT,CASSLAGRTTDTQYF
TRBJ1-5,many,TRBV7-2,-,TGTGCCAGCAGCTTAGGAGAGGCGACAGATAGCAATCAGCCCCAGCATTTT,CASSLGEATDSNQPQHF
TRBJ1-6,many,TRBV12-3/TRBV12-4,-,TGTGCCAGCAGTTTAGGGGCGGCACGCTCGAGCTCCTATAATTCACCCCTCCACTTT,CASSLGAARSSSYNSPLHF
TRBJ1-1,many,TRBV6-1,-,TGTGCCAGCAGTTATACAGGGTCCATGAACACTGAAGCTTTCTTT,CASSYTGSMNTEAFF
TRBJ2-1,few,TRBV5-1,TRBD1,TGCGCCAGCAGCACCCCGGACAGGCCCCGGGATGAGCAGTTCTTC,CASSTPDRPRDEQFF
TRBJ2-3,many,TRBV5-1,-,TGCGCCAGCAGCTTGGGAGTGACTACTAGCACAGATACGCAGTATTTT,CASSLGVTTSTDTQYF
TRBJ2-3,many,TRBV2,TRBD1,TGTGCTTCGGGACAGACCACAGATACGCAGTATTTT,CASGQTTDTQYF
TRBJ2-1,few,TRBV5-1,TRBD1,TGCGCCAGCAGCTACACCCCCGGGACAGGCTACAATGAGCAGTTCTTC,CASSYTPGTGYNEQFF
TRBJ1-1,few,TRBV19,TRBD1,TGTGCCAGTAGTATGAGGGACAGACTGAACACTGAAGCTTTCTTT,CASSMRDRLNTEAFF
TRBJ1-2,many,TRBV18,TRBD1,TGTGCCAGCTCACCGTCGGGGACAGGGGTTGGAGGCTACACCTTC,CASSPSGTGVGGYTF
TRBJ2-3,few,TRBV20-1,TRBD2,TGCAGTGCCACGAGGGCGGGGGGCGCAGATACGCAGTATTTT,CSATRAGGADTQYF
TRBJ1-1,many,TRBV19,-,TGTGCCAGTAGTATCTCGGGCCAGGGAGTCACTGAAGCTTTCTTT,CASSISGQGVTEAFF
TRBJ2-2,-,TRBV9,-,TGTGCCAGCGGTAGTGGGGGTAGCGCCGGGGAGCTGTTTTTT,CASGSGGSAGELFF
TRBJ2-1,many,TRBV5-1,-,TGCGCCAGCAGCCCCCGGGACCCTATGAATGAGCAGTTCTTC,CASSPRDPMNEQFF
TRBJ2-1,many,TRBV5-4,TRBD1,TGTGCCAGCAGCTTGACAGGGGGCTTCTACAATGAGCAGTTCTTC,CASSLTGGFYNEQFF
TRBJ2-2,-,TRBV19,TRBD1,TGTGCCAGTAGTATCGGACAGGGGGGCACCGGGGAGCTGTTTTTT,CASSIGQGGTGELFF
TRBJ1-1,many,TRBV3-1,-,TGTGCCAGCAGCCAGGGGGGGCTTGTCACTGAAGCTTTCTTT,CASSQGGLVTEAFF
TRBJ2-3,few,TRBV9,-,TGTGCCAGCAGCGTAGGGGTTTCAGATACGCAGTATTTT,CASSVGVSDTQYF
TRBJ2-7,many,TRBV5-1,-,TGCGCCAGCAGCTCCACGACAGGCTCCTACGAGCAGTACTTC,CASSSTTGSYEQYF
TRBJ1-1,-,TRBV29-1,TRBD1,TGCAGCGTTCGAGGACAGGCGGCCTGGGACACTGAAGCTTTCTTT,CSVRGQAAWDTEAFF
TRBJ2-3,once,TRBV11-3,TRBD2,TGTGCCAGCAGCCCCCAGCCTAGCGGGCAGTATTTT,CASSPQPSGQYF
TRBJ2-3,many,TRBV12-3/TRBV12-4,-,TGTGCCAGCAGTGGTCGGCAGAACACAGATACGCAGTATTTT,CASSGRQNTDTQYF
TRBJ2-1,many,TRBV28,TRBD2,TGTGCCAGCAGCGTAGCGGGAGGGCTGGGCAATGAGCAGTTCTTC,CASSVAGGLGNEQFF
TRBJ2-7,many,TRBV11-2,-,TGTGCCAGCAGCTTAGGGGCTACCACCTACTACGAGCAGTACTTC,CASSLGATTYYEQYF
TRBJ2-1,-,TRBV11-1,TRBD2,TGTGCCAGCAGCTTAGCGGTACAGGTCCTAGCGGGGCCATACAATGAGCAGTTCTTC,CASSLAVQVLAGPYNEQFF
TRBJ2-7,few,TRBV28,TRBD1,TGTGCCAGCAGTACCGCAGGGACAGGGGCTTTCTACGAGCAGTACTTC,CASSTAGTGAFYEQYF
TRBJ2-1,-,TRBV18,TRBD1,TGTGCCAGCTCACCCTTCGAAGTGGGGGCCAGGGGGTCCGATGAGCAGTTCTTC,CASSPFEVGARGSDEQFF
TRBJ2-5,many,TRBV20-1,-,TGCAGTGCTAGAGATGGAAAGACCCAGTACTTC,CSARDGKTQYF
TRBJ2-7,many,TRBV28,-,TGTGCCAGCAGTTTATACAGGGGGGGCTACGAGCAGTACTTC,CASSLYRGGYEQYF
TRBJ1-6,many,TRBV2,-,TGTGCCAGCAAAAGGGGAACGTTAAATTCACCCCTCCACTTT,CASKRGTLNSPLHF
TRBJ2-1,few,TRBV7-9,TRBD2,TGTGCCAGCAGCTTTACTAGCGGGAGCCATGAGCAGTTCTTC,CASSFTSGSHEQFF
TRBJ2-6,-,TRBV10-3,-,TGTGCCATCAGTTCAGGACCTTCTGGGGCCAACGTCCTGACTTTC,CAISSGPSGANVLTF
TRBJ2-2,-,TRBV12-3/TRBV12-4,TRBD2,TGTGCCAGCAGTCGCGTAGCGGGGGTCACCGGGGAGCTGTTTTTT,CASSRVAGVTGELFF
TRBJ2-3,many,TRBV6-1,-,TGTGCCACCCTGGGACCCATAAGGTCAGATACGCAGTATTTT,CATLGPIRSDTQYF
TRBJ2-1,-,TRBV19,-,TGTGCCAGTAGTGTACAGGGACTTGAGCAGTTCTTC,CASSVQGLEQFF
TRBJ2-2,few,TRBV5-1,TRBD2,TGCGCCAGCAGCCCCCTCAGCGGGAGTAACACCGGGGAGCTGTTTTTT,CASSPLSGSNTGELFF
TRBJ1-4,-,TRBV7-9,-,TGTGCCAGCAGCCCTCACTCCACCCTAGGCGGAAAACTGTTTTTT,CASSPHSTLGGKLFF
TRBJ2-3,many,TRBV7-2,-,TGTGCCAGCCTCAGATCGTGGGGGAGCACAGATACGCAGTATTTT,CASLRSWGSTDTQYF
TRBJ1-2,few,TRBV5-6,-,TGTGCCAGCAGCTTGAAAGGGTTTTATAACTATGGCTACACCTTC,CASSLKGFYNYGYTF
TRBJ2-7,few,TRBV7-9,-,TGTGCCAGCAGCTTGTTGACAGTCTACGAGCAGTACTTC,CASSLLTVYEQYF
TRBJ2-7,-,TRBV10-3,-,TGTGCCATCAGTGGCTATGGCTACGAGCAGTACTTC,CAISGYGYEQYF
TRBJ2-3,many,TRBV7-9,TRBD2,TGTGCCAGCAGCTTAGGGCCTAGCGGGTCTTTCACAGATACGCAGTATTTT,CASSLGPSGSFTDTQYF